The next 23 T cell receptor beta chains were all read from a single sample in a study of control samples from healthy donors and cancer patients. Here immunoSEQ multiplex PCR was the method, and the copy in TCRdb shows in-frame clones only, minus some. The sample consists of 100,000 to 120,000 clones, approximately 84% of them appearing once. The specimen sequenced was blood. These receptor sequences come from a man aged 18 to 29 in good health.

Note on this clone: The same CDR3 also results from other DNA sequences found in this sample. The chain carries TRBV5-6 and TRBJ1-1, with no clear D. V was shortened by 1 base and J by 0 bases, with 4 bases between the two germline ends. Germline loops: CDR1 SGHDT, CDR2 YYEEEE. The length of the CDR3 is 13 residues. CDR3 residues: CASSLTVNTEAFF. In DNA, the CDR3 is TGTGCCAGCAGCTTGACAGTGAACACTGAAGCTTTCTTT.

The rearrangement links TRBV6-1 to TRBJ2-7; the D is unclear. Per germline, CDR1 MNHNS and CDR2 SASEGT. V was pared by 2 bases and J by 2 bases, with 4 bases between. This CDR3 is built from 12 residues. For the CDR3, the DNA is TGTGCCAGCAGTGAATGGACCTACGAGCAGTACTTC. Translation gives CASSEWTYEQYF.

The chain combines TRBV19 with TRBJ1-6; D is unclear. The CDR3 is made up of 14 amino acids. V lost 5 bases to trimming and J lost 7 bases, with 12 bases between them. CDR1 and CDR2 (germline): LNHDA, SQIVND (reference sequence). This CDR3 is CASSSRYFNSPLHF. The CDR3 nucleotides read TGTGCCAGTAGTTCCAGGTACTTCAATTCACCCCTCCACTTT.

The rearrangement joins TRBV21-1 to TRBJ2-3; TRBD2 is taken as the D call from the table, unchecked against the DNA. TRBV21-1 is a pseudogene locus. The CDR3 consists of 18 residues. CDR3 nucleotide sequence: TGTGCCAGCAGCAAATGCCGGCGGGGGCTAGCGGGGGGAGATACGCAGTATTTT. This sequence encodes CASSKCRRGLAGGDTQYF.

The rearrangement joins TRBV10-3 to TRBJ1-2, with 7 bases fitting TRBD1. The CDR3 contains 14 residues. The germline gives CDR1 ENHRY, CDR2 SYGVKD. V shed 5 bases, J shed 4 bases, and the junction held 7 bases outside the gene matches. CDR3 region: CAISRQGFGYGYTF. CDR3 nucleotides: TGTGCCATCAGTCGACAGGGATTTGGCTATGGCTACACCTTC.

The chain is built from TRBV4-1 and TRBJ2-3; D unclear. V was trimmed by 2 bases and J by 6 bases, leaving 6 bases between them. Germline CDR1 MGHRA, CDR2 YSYEKL. The CDR3 totals 12 residues. The CDR3 DNA follows: TGCGCCAGCAGCCAACCTAGGGATACGCAGTATTTT. Protein: CASSQPRDTQYF.

The chain recombines TRBV10-3 with TRBJ2-7, with D maybe TRBD2 (6 bases). Per the germline V gene, CDR1 is ENHRY and CDR2 is SYGVKD. The CDR3 covers 14 residues. V was cut by 4 bases and J by 6 bases, with 16 bases left in between. CDR3 in DNA: TGTGCCATCAGTGGCGGAGGGGAAAAAAGCGAGCAGTACTTC. Amino acids: CAISGGGEKSEQYF.

The rearrangement uses TRBV4-1 and TRBJ2-5; 7 nucleotides match TRBD2. V trimming: 1 base; J trimming: 8 bases; junction bases outside the gene matches: 7. This CDR3 has 14 residues. Looked up from germline, CDR1 is MGHRA and CDR2 is YSYEKL. Here the CDR3 DNA reads TGCGCCAGCAGCCAAGTCACAGCGGGGACCACCCAGTACTTC. This encodes CASSQVTAGTTQYF.

The chain uses TRBV6-2 or TRBV6-3 and TRBJ2-5, with D maybe TRBD1 (7 bases). V lost 6 bases, J lost 5 bases, and 16 bases lay in between. CDR3 length equals 14 residues. CDR1 MNHEY and CDR2 SVGEGT come from the germline V gene. In DNA form, the CDR3 reads TGTGCCAGCAGCCAACCTCCAGGGGGGGAGACCCAGTACTTC. Protein sequence: CASSQPPGGETQYF.

This clone was seen many times. V and J are TRBV27 and TRBJ2-5; 12 bases match TRBD2. Germline V gene sequence: CDR1 MNHEY, CDR2 SMNVEV (reference sequence). This CDR3 region has 17 residues. V trimming: 10 bases; J trimming: 4 bases; junction bases outside the gene matches: 16. CDR3 in DNA: TGTGCCACCCACCCGGGGCTAGCGGGGGGGCCCCGAGAGACCCAGTACTTC. It specifies CATHPGLAGGPRETQYF.

J is TRBJ1-2 and V is TRBV28; TRBD1 matches at 7 bases. This CDR3 region has 15 residues. Germline V gene data show CDR1 as MDHEN and CDR2 as SYDVKM. The V segment lost 5 bases and the J segment 4 bases; nucleotides outside the gene matches: 10. DNA of the CDR3: TGTGCCAGCAGTCCCCCATTCAGGGGGTCCTATGGCTACACCTTC. Translated, it gives CASSPPFRGSYGYTF.

V gene TRBV6-1 combines with J gene TRBJ2-3, with 12 bases lining up with TRBD2. Trimming took 3 bases from V and 6 from J; bases not matched to a gene: 4. CDR1 and CDR2 from the germline V gene are MNHNS and SASEGT. This CDR3 has 15 residues. The CDR3 loop is CASSELAGGLDTQYF. The DNA for the CDR3 is TGTGCCAGCAGTGAGCTAGCGGGGGGGCTGGATACGCAGTATTTT.

The V gene is TRBV4-2, the J gene TRBJ1-2; D may be TRBD1 (5 bases). CDR1 and CDR2 (germline): LGHNA, YNFKEQ. CDR3 size: 16 residues. The V end lost 0 bases, the J end lost 7 bases, and 18 bases lay between the germline ends. This CDR3 is CASSQDRGGGKGGYTF. CDR3 in DNA: TGTGCCAGCAGCCAAGATCGAGGCGGGGGTAAAGGTGGCTACACCTTC.

The table lists this clone with a few counts. The chain joins TRBV5-5 to TRBJ1-5, with 7 positions matching TRBD1. J gave up 2 bases and V 4 bases, and 9 bases lay outside the gene matches. Germline-derived CDR1 and CDR2 are SGHKS and YYEKEE (reference sequence). The CDR3 spans 16 residues. CDR3 coding DNA: TGTGCCAGCAGCCCCCAAGACAGGGCCGGCAATCAGCCCCAGCATTTT. This gives the protein CASSPQDRAGNQPQHF.

The chain uses TRBV12-5 and TRBJ2-1; D may be TRBD2 (6 bases). The germline gives CDR1 LGHNT, CDR2 FRNRAP. The CDR3 covers 16 residues. Trimming stripped 7 bases from V and 5 bases from J, with 21 bases between. The CDR3 region is CASAPTSIAVNNEQFF. In nucleotides, the CDR3 is TGTGCTAGTGCCCCCACCTCGATAGCGGTCAACAATGAGCAGTTCTTC.

The chain joins TRBV7-8 to TRBJ1-2, with D unresolved. Trimming left V 5 bases short and J 2 bases short, with 12 bases between. Germline CDR1 SGHVS, CDR2 FQNEAQ. This CDR3 spans 14 amino acids. CDR3 amino acids: CASSPAPLNYGYTF. The CDR3 region has the DNA TGTGCCAGCAGCCCCGCCCCATTAAACTATGGCTACACCTTC.

The chain couples TRBV24-1 to TRBJ2-5, with D possibly called TRBD1 or TRBD2 (5 bases each). V was cut by 4 bases and J by 6 bases, with 17 bases left in between. Germline V CDR1 and CDR2: KGHDR, SFDVKD. This CDR3 comprises 15 residues. The chain's CDR3 is CATSDPDTEGKTQYF. The DNA of the CDR3 is TGTGCCACCAGTGACCCGGACACAGAGGGGAAGACCCAGTACTTC.

CDR3 coding DNA: TGTGCCAGCACCATAAAGCGGGGGAACTACAATGAGCAGTTCTTC. Its protein is CASTIKRGNYNEQFF. The J gene is TRBJ2-1, the V gene TRBV6-6; 8 nucleotides align to TRBD2. The germline V gene encodes CDR1 MNHNY and CDR2 SVGAGI (reference sequence). J lost 3 bases, V lost 7 bases, and 8 bases had no gene match. CDR3 size: 15 residues.

Notes on this clone: The germline gene is not matched at one end of the junction; a read error may be the cause. This sequence joins TRBV9 and TRBJ2-5; 7 bases align to TRBD1. Germline CDR1 and CDR2: SGDLS and YYNGEE. This CDR3 has 15 residues. This chain's CDR3 is CASSVTGEEQGTQYF. The CDR3 nucleotides are TGTGCCAGCAGCGTAACAGGGGAAGAGCAAGGGACCCAGTACTTC.

The chain joins TRBV6-5 to TRBJ2-6; no clear D gene. Germline V lookup: CDR1 MNHEY, CDR2 SVGAGI. The V and J ends lost 5 bases and 0 bases respectively, with 8 bases between them. This CDR3 comprises 15 residues. This CDR3 reads CASSRTYSGANVLTF. The CDR3 DNA sequence: TGTGCCAGCAGTCGTACATACTCTGGGGCCAACGTCCTGACTTTC.

V gene TRBV7-6 combines with J gene TRBJ2-3; D is ambiguous. The V end lost 5 bases, the J end lost 6 bases, and 12 bases lay between the germline ends. The length of the CDR3 is 13 residues. Germline CDR1 and CDR2: SGHVS and FNYEAQ. The chain's CDR3 is CASSAAVYDTQYF. The CDR3 DNA reads as TGTGCCAGCAGCGCCGCGGTTTACGATACGCAGTATTTT.

The chain recombines TRBV19 with TRBJ1-5, with 7 bases aligning to TRBD1. The ends lost 6 bases at V and 6 bases at J; junction bases unmatched: 11. The CDR3 loop spans 15 amino acids. In germline, CDR1 is LNHDA, CDR2 SQIVND (reference sequence). The CDR3 sequence is CASSVVPGGGQPQHF. CDR3 nucleotides: TGTGCCAGTAGCGTAGTCCCAGGGGGAGGTCAGCCCCAGCATTTT. Variable domain in full (rest from reference TRBV19 and TRBJ1-5): DGGITQSPKYLFRKEGQNVTLSCEQNLNHDAMYWYRQDPGQGLRLIYYSQIVNDFQKGDIAEGYSVSREKKESFPLTVTSAQKNPTAFYLCASSVVPGGGQPQHFGDGTRLSIL.

V usage is TRBV7-8 and J usage is TRBJ1-1; TRBD1 might be the D (6 bases). V lost 1 base and J 1 base, leaving 16 bases between the germline ends. The CDR3 contains 17 residues. Per germline, CDR1 SGHVS and CDR2 FQNEAQ. The CDR3: CASSLVPQGFGNTEAFF. In nucleotides, the CDR3 is TGTGCCAGCAGCTTAGTCCCACAGGGATTCGGGAACACTGAAGCTTTCTTT.